The next 4 T cell receptor beta chains were all read from a single sample in a study of T cell repertoires in cytomegalovirus infection (dated by TCRdb to between 2018 and 2021). Antigens for these TCRs are unknown. The sample was run on an Illumina HiSeq 1500. TCRdb itself trimmed the public reads at Q25 with fastp, ran MiXCR and retained productive beta chains. Identical CDR3 proteins give one entry, which carries the most common genes and DNA. This sample is represented by approximately 770,000 distinct CDR3 sequences; about 28% of them were singletons. The ten largest account for roughly 13% of the sample. The treatment or condition label, as the study defines it: in vitro stimulation with specific CMV peptide epitopes to enrich CMV-specific T cells. The input for sequencing was cultured CD8+ T cells from PBMCs, taken from culture after CMV antigen stimulation. Receptors originate from a human donor in good health (CMV status not recorded). Some clones in this sample may be carry-over from other donors' samples.

The chain uses TRBV27 and TRBJ2-3; TRBD2 matches 11 bases. The junction had 7 bases not matched to a gene; V was cut back by 6 bases and J by 2 bases. CDR3 length: 16 amino acids. Looked up from germline, CDR1 is MNHEY and CDR2 is SMNVEV (reference sequence). The CDR3 nucleotides read TGTGCCAGCAGCTATCTAGCGGGGGGTCCCACAGATACGCAGTATTTT. It specifies CASSYLAGGPTDTQYF.

V gene TRBV5-1 combines with J gene TRBJ2-1; D gene ambiguous. The CDR3 consists of 13 residues. Trimming removed 2 bases at V and 6 bases at J, with 9 bases between. CDR1 and CDR2 (germline): SGHRS, YFSETQ. The CDR3 protein is CASSLNPTNEQFF. CDR3 sequence (DNA): TGCGCCAGCAGCTTAAACCCCACCAATGAGCAGTTCTTC.

DNA for the CDR3: TGTGCCAGCAGTGAAGGCCTCCCAGGTTACGAGCAGTACTTC. It translates to CASSEGLPGYEQYF. The chain is built from TRBV6-2 or TRBV6-3 and TRBJ2-7; no clear D. CDR1 MNHEY and CDR2 SVGEGT come from the germline V gene. There are 14 residues in the CDR3. The V gene lost 5 bases and the J gene lost 4 bases, with 15 bases spanning the gap.

CDR3 amino acids: CASSRRGGGGAHEQFF. The CDR3 DNA is TGTGCCAGCAGCCGACGAGGTGGCGGGGGGGCTCATGAGCAGTTCTTC. This chain connects TRBV12-3 or TRBV12-4 to TRBJ2-1, with TRBD2 identical over 9 bases. The trim removed 6 bases at V and 8 bases at J, leaving 14 bases unmatched. The CDR3 is 16 amino acids.